Following are 20 T cell receptor beta chains from one sample sequenced in a study of T cell responses to AZD1222 COVID-19 vaccine. Data came from immunoSEQ multiplex PCR; TCRdb stores just in-frame clones and leaves some out. The data show around 140,000 clones, with over 80% seen just once and over 3% held by the top ten. The sequencing here drew on peripheral blood, taken 28 days after the second AZD1222 dose. The receptors were sampled from an adult who received the AZD1222 COVID-19 vaccine.

The V and J genes are TRBV11-3 and TRBJ1-1, with a possible D match to TRBD1 (6 bases). The length of the CDR3 is 16 residues. V was pared by 5 bases and J by 3 bases, with 19 bases between. The germline V gene has CDR1 SGHNT and CDR2 YENEEA. CDR3 DNA sequence: TGTGCCAGCAGCCCCGGTCAGGGGTTTCTGGACACTGAAGCTTTCTTT. This codes for CASSPGQGFLDTEAFF. Together with reference TRBV11-3 and TRBJ1-1, the CDR3 gives the full variable domain: EAGVVQSPRYKIIEKKQPVAFWCNPISGHNTLYWYLQNLGQGPELLIRYENEEAVDDSQLPKDRFSAERLKGVDSTLKIQPAELGDSAVYLCASSPGQGFLDTEAFFGQGTRLTVV.

The rearrangement links TRBV14 to TRBJ1-2, with D perhaps TRBD1 (6 bases). This CDR3 comprises 14 residues. Germline CDR1 SGHDN, CDR2 FVKESK. V gave up 0 bases and J gave up 7 bases, with 12 bases separating them. CDR3 amino acids: CASSQEAGAGGYTF. CDR3 sequence (DNA): TGTGCCAGCAGCCAAGAAGCAGGGGCGGGTGGCTACACCTTC.

V gene TRBV7-6 combines with J gene TRBJ2-7; the match to TRBD1 covers 9 bases. Losses at the gene ends were 5 bases for V and 5 bases for J; bases not matched to a gene: 4. Germline V lookup: CDR1 SGHVS, CDR2 FNYEAQ. The length of the CDR3 is 13 residues. CDR3 sequence reads: CASSRDRVNEQYF. CDR3 sequence (DNA): TGTGCCAGCAGCCGGGACAGGGTGAACGAGCAGTACTTC.

J is TRBJ1-1 and V is TRBV5-1; no clear D. CDR1 is SGHRS, CDR2 YFSETQ, per germline. The CDR3 totals 15 residues. Deletions cut 4 bases from V and 3 bases from J, with 16 bases between. CDR3 bases: TGCGCCAGCAGCCGGGAGGGTAGTAGTCACACTGAAGCTTTCTTT. Translation: CASSREGSSHTEAFF.

The V call is TRBV7-9, the J call TRBJ1-6; 7 bases align to TRBD1. Per germline, CDR1 SEHNR and CDR2 FQNEAQ (reference sequence). J lost 5 bases, V lost 5 bases, and 3 bases had no gene match. The CDR3 loop spans 14 amino acids. The DNA of the CDR3 is TGTGCCAGCAGCCGGACAGGAGATAATTCACCCCTCCACTTT. It yields the protein CASSRTGDNSPLHF. Drawing the rest from reference TRBV7-9 and TRBJ1-6, the complete variable domain is DTGVSQNPRHKITKRGQNVTFRCDPISEHNRLYWYRQTLGQGPEFLTYFQNEAQLEKSRLLSDRFSAERPKGSFSTLEIQRTEQGDSAMYLCASSRTGDNSPLHFGNGTRLTVT.

This chain links TRBV3-1 (or the pseudogene TRBV3-2) with TRBJ2-5, with 11 bases fitting TRBD2. CDR3 length: 15 residues. V trimming: 4 bases; J trimming: 2 bases; junction bases outside the gene matches: 3. Per the germline V gene, CDR1 is LGHDT and CDR2 is YNNKEL (reference sequence). CDR3 protein: CASSPGTSGQETQYF. DNA for the CDR3: TGTGCCAGCAGCCCCGGGACTAGCGGTCAAGAGACCCAGTACTTC.

The chain combines TRBV6-4 with TRBJ1-2; no clear D gene. Trimming removed 2 bases at V and 4 bases at J, with 11 bases between. Germline V lookup: CDR1 MRHNA, CDR2 SNTAGT. The CDR3 is 14 amino acids. Here the CDR3 DNA reads TGTGCCAGCAGTGACGCGCCGGGCGGCTATGGCTACACCTTC. Amino acids: CASSDAPGGYGYTF.

J is TRBJ2-7 and V is TRBV6-5, with TRBD2 matching 7 bases. After removal of 6 bases from V and 3 bases from J, the junction contained 8 bases not matched to a gene. Per the germline V gene, CDR1 is MNHEY and CDR2 is SVGAGI. The CDR3 runs 14 residues. This chain's CDR3 is CASSGTMTSYEQYF. The CDR3, as DNA: TGTGCCAGCAGCGGGACTATGACAAGCTACGAGCAGTACTTC.

This chain uses TRBV2 with TRBJ1-2, with unresolved D. Germline V gene data show CDR1 as SNHLY and CDR2 as FYNNEI. V lost 3 bases to trimming and J lost 7 bases, with 6 bases between them. This CDR3 spans 11 amino acids. The CDR3 here is CASSDQAGYTF. The CDR3 bases are TGTGCCAGCAGTGATCAGGCTGGCTACACCTTC.

The V gene is TRBV10-2, the J gene TRBJ1-3; D is undetermined. This CDR3 has 15 residues. The germline gives CDR1 WSHSY, CDR2 SAAADI. The ends were cut back, 7 bases at V and 0 bases at J, with 13 bases in the middle. CDR3 DNA: TGCGCCAGCACGGGGAGGCTGGACTCTGGAAACACCATATATTTT. As protein: CASTGRLDSGNTIYF.

V usage is TRBV2 and J usage is TRBJ1-4; TRBD1 might be the D (5 bases). Germline V gives CDR1 SNHLY, CDR2 FYNNEI. Trimming pared 7 bases from V and 8 bases from J, leaving 17 bases between. The CDR3 has 14 amino acids. CDR3 amino acids: CASTSSGEGEKLFF. The CDR3 nucleotides are TGTGCCAGCACGTCTTCCGGGGAGGGGGAAAAACTGTTTTTT. Full variable domain (remainder filled in from reference TRBV2 and TRBJ1-4): EPEVTQTPSHQVTQMGQEVILRCVPISNHLYFYWYRQILGQKVEFLVSFYNNEISEKSEIFDDQFSVERPDGSNFTLKIRSTKLEDSAMYFCASTSSGEGEKLFFGSGTQLSVL.

In DNA, the CDR3 is TGTGCCAGCAGTGATCGACAGGGAAACTATGGCTACACCTTC. It codes for CASSDRQGNYGYTF. The chain links TRBV2 to TRBJ1-2, with 7 bases identical to TRBD1. Germline V CDR1 and CDR2: SNHLY, FYNNEI. The CDR3 contains 14 residues. Losses at the gene ends were 3 bases for V and 2 bases for J; bases not matched to a gene: 3.

This clone appeared a few times. The chain joins TRBV7-9 to TRBJ2-3; tentatively, D is TRBD2 (6 bases). CDR1 and CDR2 from the germline V gene are SEHNR and FQNEAQ (reference sequence). This CDR3 region has 15 residues. V was shortened by 2 bases and J by 4 bases, with 13 bases between the two germline ends. The CDR3 nucleotides read TGTGCCAGCAGCTTAAGGGGCGGGGCCTCAGATACGCAGTATTTT. Its protein is CASSLRGGASDTQYF.

The chain is built from TRBV2 and TRBJ1-1; TRBD1 agrees at 8 bases. V lost 9 bases, J lost 3 bases, and 9 bases stayed unmatched. The germline CDR1 and CDR2 sequences are SNHLY and FYNNEI. The CDR3 length is 14 residues. The CDR3 bases are TGTGCCAGAGACAGGGGCGGGGAGGACACTGAAGCTTTCTTT. It is translated as CARDRGGEDTEAFF.

The chain has TRBV18 and TRBJ1-3; 7 positions agree with TRBD1. Germline CDR1 reads KGHSH; CDR2 reads LQKENI. The CDR3 sequence is 17 residues long. The J segment lost 3 bases and the V segment lost 3 bases, leaving 11 bases of the junction unmatched. CDR3 amino acids: CASSPALTGPYGNTIYF. Written as DNA, the CDR3 is TGTGCCAGCTCACCTGCCTTGACAGGGCCCTATGGAAACACCATATATTTT.

This chain uses TRBV2 with TRBJ2-2; 7 bases agree with TRBD1. CDR3 length: 15 amino acids. V lost 8 bases and J lost 0; bases outside the gene matches: 6. From germline, CDR1 is SNHLY and CDR2 FYNNEI. The CDR3 DNA reads as TGTGCCAGCTCCGCTGGACAGGCGAACACCGGGGAGCTGTTTTTT. This encodes CASSAGQANTGELFF.

The chain has TRBV7-9 and TRBJ2-5; D unresolved. V dropped 2 bases and J dropped 5 bases, with 6 bases sitting between them. The CDR3 totals 12 residues. The germline gives CDR1 SEHNR, CDR2 FQNEAQ (reference sequence). CDR3 residues: CASSLFTETQYF. The CDR3 bases are TGTGCCAGCAGCTTATTCACTGAGACCCAGTACTTC.

The V call is TRBV19, the J call TRBJ1-2; the D is unclear. This CDR3 is 12 amino acids long. V shed 5 bases and J shed 2 bases, with 6 bases lying between them. The germline CDR1 and CDR2 sequences are LNHDA and SQIVND (reference sequence). CDR3 bases: TGTGCCAGTAGTGTAATAAACTATGGCTACACCTTC. It specifies CASSVINYGYTF.

This clone was seen only once. The chain has TRBV6-2 or TRBV6-3 and TRBJ1-1, with 12 positions matching TRBD1. The ends lost 1 base at V and 9 bases at J; junction bases unmatched: 9. This CDR3 contains 16 residues. Germline values: CDR1 MNHEY, CDR2 SVGEGT. CDR3 bases: TGTGCCAGCAGTTACTTCCCCCTGGGACAGGGGGCCAAAGCTTTCTTT. Amino acids: CASSYFPLGQGAKAFF.

The chain has TRBV6-6 and TRBJ2-4, with 15 bases lining up with TRBD2. The CDR3 has 16 amino acids. Germline V gene data show CDR1 as MNHNY and CDR2 as SVGAGI (reference sequence). The trim removed 4 bases at V and 12 bases at J, leaving 10 bases unmatched. In DNA form, the CDR3 reads TGTGCCAGCAGTTCCCCCGCCGGGACTAGCGGGGGGACTCAGTACTTC. As protein: CASSSPAGTSGGTQYF.